The 2 T cell receptor beta chains given below trace back to one sample, sequenced in a study of vaccination effects on CD4 cells after COVID-19. Sequencing used immunoSEQ multiplex PCR; TCRdb keeps in-frame clones, though not all of them. The data contain fewer than 35,000 clones, over 80% of them singletons. In the ViraFEST assay, antigen-specific CD4+ clonotypes were identified by expansion after peptide-pool stimulation. The culture ran for 10 days, and then CD4+ T cells were isolated. Vaccine administered to participants consisted of two doses of either BNT162b2 or mRNA-1273. Their target antigens are unknown. The sample in question was CD4+ T cells from PBMCs cultured with SARS-CoV-2 spike peptides, obtained after COVID-19 vaccination. These receptors were taken from a human donor who received a COVID-19 vaccine. Some clones in this sample may be carry-over from other donors' samples.

CDR3 residues: CASTPDRTNQPQHF. The CDR3 DNA reads TGTGCCAGCACCCCAGACAGGACTAATCAGCCCCAGCATTTT. V usage is TRBV2 and J usage is TRBJ1-5, with D possibly matching TRBD1 (6 bases). Germline V gives CDR1 SNHLY, CDR2 FYNNEI. Trimming took 7 bases from V and 4 from J, leaving 14 bases between them. The CDR3 covers 14 residues.

Only one count was recorded for this clone. The V gene is TRBV25-1, the J gene TRBJ1-2; 9 nucleotides agree with TRBD1. CDR1 is MGHDK, CDR2 SYGVNS, per germline. V gave up 4 bases and J gave up 5 bases; unmatched junction bases: 17. This CDR3 is built from 18 residues. The CDR3 DNA sequence: TGTGCCAGCAGTGCTCGTCCCGGGACAGGGACGGGGTTATATGGCTACACCTTC. It specifies CASSARPGTGTGLYGYTF.